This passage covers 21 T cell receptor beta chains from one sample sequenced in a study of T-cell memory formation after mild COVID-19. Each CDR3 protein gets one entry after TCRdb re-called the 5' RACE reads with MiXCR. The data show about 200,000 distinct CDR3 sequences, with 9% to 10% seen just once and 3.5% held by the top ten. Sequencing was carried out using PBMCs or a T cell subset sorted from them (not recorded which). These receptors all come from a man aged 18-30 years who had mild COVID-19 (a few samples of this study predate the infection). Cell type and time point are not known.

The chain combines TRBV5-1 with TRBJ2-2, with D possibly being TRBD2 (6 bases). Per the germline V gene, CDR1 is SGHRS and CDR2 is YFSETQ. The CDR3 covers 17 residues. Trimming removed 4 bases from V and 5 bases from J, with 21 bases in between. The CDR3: CASSPGVAGRTTGELFF. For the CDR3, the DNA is TGCGCCAGCAGCCCGGGAGTCGCGGGGCGAACGACCGGGGAGCTGTTTTTT.

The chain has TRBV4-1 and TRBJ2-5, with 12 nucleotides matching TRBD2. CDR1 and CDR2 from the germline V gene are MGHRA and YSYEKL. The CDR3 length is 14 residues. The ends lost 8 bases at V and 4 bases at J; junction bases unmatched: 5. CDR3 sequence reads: CASGRLAGVETQYF. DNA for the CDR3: TGCGCCAGCGGAAGACTAGCGGGGGTAGAGACCCAGTACTTC.

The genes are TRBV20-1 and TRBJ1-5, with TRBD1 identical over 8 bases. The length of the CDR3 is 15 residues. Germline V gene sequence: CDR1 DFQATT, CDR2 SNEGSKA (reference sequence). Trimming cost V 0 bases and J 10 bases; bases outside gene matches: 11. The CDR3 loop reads CSARDRTGGQGPQHF. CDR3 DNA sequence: TGCAGTGCTAGAGATAGAACAGGGGGTCAGGGCCCCCAGCATTTT.

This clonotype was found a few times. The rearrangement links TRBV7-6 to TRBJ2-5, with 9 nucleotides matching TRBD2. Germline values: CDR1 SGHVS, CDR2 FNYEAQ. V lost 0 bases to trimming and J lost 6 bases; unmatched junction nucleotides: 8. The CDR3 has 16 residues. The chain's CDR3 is CASSLAAGGPGKTQYF. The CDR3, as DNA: TGTGCCAGCAGCTTAGCGGCGGGGGGGCCGGGAAAGACCCAGTACTTC. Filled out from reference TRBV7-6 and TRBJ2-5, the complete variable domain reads GAGVSQSPRYKVTKRGQDVALRCDPISGHVSLYWYRQALGQGPEFLTYFNYEAQQDKSGLPNDRFSAERPEGSISTLTIQRTEQRDSAMYRCASSLAAGGPGKTQYFGPGTRLLVL.

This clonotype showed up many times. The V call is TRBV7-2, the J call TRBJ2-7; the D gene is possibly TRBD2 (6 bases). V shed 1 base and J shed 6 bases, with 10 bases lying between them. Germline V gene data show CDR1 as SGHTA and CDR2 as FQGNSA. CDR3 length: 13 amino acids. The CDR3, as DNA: TGTGCCAGCAGCTTAGAGCGGGCGCGCGAGCAGTACTTC. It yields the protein CASSLERAREQYF.

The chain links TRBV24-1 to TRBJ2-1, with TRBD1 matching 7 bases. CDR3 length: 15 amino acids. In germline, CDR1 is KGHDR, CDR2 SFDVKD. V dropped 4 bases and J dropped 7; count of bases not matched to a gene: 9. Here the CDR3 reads CATSDTPGGNNEQFF. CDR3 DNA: TGTGCCACCAGTGACACCCCAGGGGGAAATAATGAGCAGTTCTTC.

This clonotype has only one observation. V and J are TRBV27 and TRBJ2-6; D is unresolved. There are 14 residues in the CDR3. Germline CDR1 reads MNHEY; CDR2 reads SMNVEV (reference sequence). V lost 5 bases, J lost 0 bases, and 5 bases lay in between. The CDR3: CASSALSGANVLTF. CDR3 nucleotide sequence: TGTGCCAGCAGTGCCCTCTCTGGGGCCAACGTCCTGACTTTC.

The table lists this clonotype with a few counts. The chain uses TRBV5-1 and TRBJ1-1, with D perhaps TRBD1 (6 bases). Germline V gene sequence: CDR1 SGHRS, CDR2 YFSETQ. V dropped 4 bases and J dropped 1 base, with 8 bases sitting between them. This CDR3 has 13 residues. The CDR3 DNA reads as TGCGCCAGCAGCGGACAGACGAACACTGAAGCTTTCTTT. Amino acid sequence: CASSGQTNTEAFF. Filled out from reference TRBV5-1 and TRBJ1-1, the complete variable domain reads KAGVTQTPRYLIKTRGQQVTLSCSPISGHRSVSWYQQTPGQGLQFLFEYFSETQRNKGNFPGRFSGRQFSNSRSEMNVSTLELGDSALYLCASSGQTNTEAFFGQGTRLTVV.

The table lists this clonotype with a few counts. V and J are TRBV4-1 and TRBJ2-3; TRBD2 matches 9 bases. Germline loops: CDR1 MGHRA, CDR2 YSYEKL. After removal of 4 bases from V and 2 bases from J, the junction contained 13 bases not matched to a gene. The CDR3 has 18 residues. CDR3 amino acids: CASSPTPAAGGHTDTQYF. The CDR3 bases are TGCGCCAGCAGCCCAACCCCGGCAGCGGGGGGCCACACAGATACGCAGTATTTT.

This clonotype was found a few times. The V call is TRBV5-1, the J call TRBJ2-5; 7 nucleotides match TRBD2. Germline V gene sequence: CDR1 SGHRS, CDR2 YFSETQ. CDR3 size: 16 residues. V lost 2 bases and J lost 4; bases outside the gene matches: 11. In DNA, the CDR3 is TGCGCCAGCAGCTTCTTCGAGGTGGGAGGGCGAGAGACCCAGTACTTC. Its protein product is CASSFFEVGGRETQYF.

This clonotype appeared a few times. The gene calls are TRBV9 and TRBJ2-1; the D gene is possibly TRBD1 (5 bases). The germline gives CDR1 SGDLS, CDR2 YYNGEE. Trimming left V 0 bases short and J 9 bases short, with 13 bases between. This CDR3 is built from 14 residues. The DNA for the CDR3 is TGTGCCAGCAGCGTAGACAGGCAGGATGGTGAGCAGTTCTTC. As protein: CASSVDRQDGEQFF.

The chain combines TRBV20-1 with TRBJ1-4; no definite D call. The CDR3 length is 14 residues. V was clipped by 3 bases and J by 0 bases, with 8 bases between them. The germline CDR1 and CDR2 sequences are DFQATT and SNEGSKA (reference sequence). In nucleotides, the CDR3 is TGCAGTGCTAGGGGCGGTGCAACTAATGAAAAACTGTTTTTT. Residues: CSARGGATNEKLFF.

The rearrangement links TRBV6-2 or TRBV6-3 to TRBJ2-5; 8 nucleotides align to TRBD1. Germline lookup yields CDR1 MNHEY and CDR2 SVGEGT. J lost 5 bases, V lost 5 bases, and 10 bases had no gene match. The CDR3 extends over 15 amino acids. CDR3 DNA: TGTGCCAGCAGTGCCGGGACAGGCAATGTGGAGACCCAGTACTTC. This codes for CASSAGTGNVETQYF.

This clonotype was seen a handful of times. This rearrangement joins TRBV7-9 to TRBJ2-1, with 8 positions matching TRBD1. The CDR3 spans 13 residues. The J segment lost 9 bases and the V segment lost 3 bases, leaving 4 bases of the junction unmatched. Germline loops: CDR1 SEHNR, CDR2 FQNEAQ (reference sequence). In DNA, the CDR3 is TGTGCCAGCAGCTTTCAGGGGGCTTTTGAGCAGTTCTTC. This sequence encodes CASSFQGAFEQFF.

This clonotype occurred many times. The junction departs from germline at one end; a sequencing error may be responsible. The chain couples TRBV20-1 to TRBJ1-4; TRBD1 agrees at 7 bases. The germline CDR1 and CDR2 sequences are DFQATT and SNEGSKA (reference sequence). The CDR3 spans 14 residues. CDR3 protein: CSAADRVTKEKLFF. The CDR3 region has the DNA TGCAGTGCCGCCGACAGGGTAACTAAAGAAAAACTGTTTTTT.

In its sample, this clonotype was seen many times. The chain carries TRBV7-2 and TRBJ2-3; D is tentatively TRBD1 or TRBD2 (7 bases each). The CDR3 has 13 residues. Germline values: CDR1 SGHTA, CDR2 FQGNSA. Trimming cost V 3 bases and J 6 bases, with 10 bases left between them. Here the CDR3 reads CASSLQGGDTQYF. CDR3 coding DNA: TGTGCCAGCAGCTTGCAGGGGGGGGATACGCAGTATTTT.

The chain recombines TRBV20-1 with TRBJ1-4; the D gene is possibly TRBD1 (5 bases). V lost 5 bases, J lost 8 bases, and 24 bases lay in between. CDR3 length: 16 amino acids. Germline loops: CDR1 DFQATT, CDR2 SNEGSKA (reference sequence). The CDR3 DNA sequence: TGCAGTGCTCACCCCTCGGGGCTCGTCCGGAGGGAAAAACTGTTTTTT. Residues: CSAHPSGLVRREKLFF.

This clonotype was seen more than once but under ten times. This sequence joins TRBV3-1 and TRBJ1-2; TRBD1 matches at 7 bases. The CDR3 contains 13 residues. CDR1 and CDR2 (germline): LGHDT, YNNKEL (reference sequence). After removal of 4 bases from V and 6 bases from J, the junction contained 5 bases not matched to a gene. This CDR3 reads CASSRQGGDGYTF. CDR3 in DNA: TGTGCCAGCAGCCGACAGGGAGGGGATGGCTACACCTTC.

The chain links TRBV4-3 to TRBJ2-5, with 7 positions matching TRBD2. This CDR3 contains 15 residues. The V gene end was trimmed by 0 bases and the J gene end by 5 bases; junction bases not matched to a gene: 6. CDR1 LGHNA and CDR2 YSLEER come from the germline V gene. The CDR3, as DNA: TGCGCCAGCAGCCAAGATTCCGGGGGGTGGGAGACCCAGTACTTC. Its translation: CASSQDSGGWETQYF.

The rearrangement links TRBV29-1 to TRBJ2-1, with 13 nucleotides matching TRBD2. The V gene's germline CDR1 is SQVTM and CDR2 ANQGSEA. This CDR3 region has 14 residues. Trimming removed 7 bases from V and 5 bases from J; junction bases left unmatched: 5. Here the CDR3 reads CSAGTSGGDNEQFF. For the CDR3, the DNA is TGCAGCGCGGGAACTAGCGGGGGGGACAATGAGCAGTTCTTC.

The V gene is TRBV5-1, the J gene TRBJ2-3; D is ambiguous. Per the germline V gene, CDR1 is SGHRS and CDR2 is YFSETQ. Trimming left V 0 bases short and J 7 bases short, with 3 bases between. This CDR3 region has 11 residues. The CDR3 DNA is TGCGCCAGCAGCTTGGTAAATACGCAGTATTTT. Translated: CASSLVNTQYF.